This T cell receptor beta chain was retrieved from a study of CD8+ T cells in alopecia areata. Study at large: Treatment of the treated patients consisted of oral tofacitinib, 5 to 10 mg twice daily.

V lost 6 bases to trimming and J lost 6 bases, with 18 bases between them. The CDR3 loop spans 14 amino acids. The germline V gene encodes CDR1 SEHNR and CDR2 FQNEAQ (reference sequence). Sequencing relied on a cDNA template that was reverse transcribed from extracted RNA. Measured with immunoSEQ multiplex PCR; TCRdb has only the in-frame clones, and not every one. Found here are 200,000 to 250,000 clones, 57% of them singletons; the top ten hold more than 0.4%. This chain links TRBV7-9 with TRBJ2-7, with D perhaps matching TRBD1 (6 bases). The TCR comes from a human donor with alopecia areata. The sample here was CD4+ T cells sorted from blood, taken at week 0. CDR3 residues: CASRPSGRGGEQYF. CDR3 nucleotide sequence: TGTGCCAGCAGACCCTCGGGCAGGGGCGGCGAGCAGTACTTC.